Below are 11 T cell receptor beta chains sequenced from a single sample in a study of regulatory T cells in long-lasting Graves disease. Documented time point: persistent/refractory GD, antithyroid drugs over 5 years with positive TRAb. RNA isolated from PBMCs was used to make the TCR library. Building of the TCR beta libraries involved iRepertoire HTBI primers and Arm-PCR of CDR3 regions. One entry per CDR3 protein, called by TCRdb with MiXCR from the multiplex PCR reads. The sample carries 450,000 or so distinct CDR3 sequences, about 22% recorded once. The sample in question was peripheral blood mononuclear cells (PBMCs), obtained when the disease was refractory, from a patient treated with antithyroid drugs. These receptors were collected from a female donor with Graves disease.

The chain recombines TRBV20-1 with TRBJ2-1; 7 bases align to TRBD2. CDR3 length: 11 amino acids. J gave up 9 bases and V 8 bases, and 7 bases lay outside the gene matches. CDR1 and CDR2 from the germline V gene are DFQATT and SNEGSKA (reference sequence). CDR3 DNA: TGCAGTCCTACGGGCGGGGGTGAGCAGTTCTTC. Translating gives CSPTGGGEQFF.

This clonotype was detected ten times or more. V is TRBV28 and J is TRBJ2-7; TRBD1 matches 7 bases. This CDR3 has 15 residues. In germline, CDR1 is MDHEN, CDR2 SYDVKM. V dropped 2 bases and J dropped 5; count of bases not matched to a gene: 9. The CDR3 reads CASSLMRQGIHEQYF. CDR3 DNA sequence: TGTGCCAGCAGTTTAATGAGACAGGGCATCCACGAGCAGTACTTC.

On this clonotype itself: The conserved final phenylalanine or tryptophan is absent from the CDR3, which likely points to a read error. This chain links TRBV7-8 with TRBJ1-5; D gene uncertain. The CDR3 length is 12 residues. V gave up 1 base and J gave up 7 bases, with 5 bases separating them. Per the germline V gene, CDR1 is SGHVS and CDR2 is FQNEAQ. The CDR3 region has the DNA TGTGCCAGCAGCTTAGTGGGCCAGCCCCAGCATTCT. Protein: CASSLVGQPQHS.

This clonotype was observed a single time. This chain uses TRBV11-2 with TRBJ2-3; D ambiguous. The CDR3 is 12 residues long. The germline CDR1 and CDR2 sequences are SGHAT and FQNNGV. V lost 0 bases and J 7 bases, leaving 5 bases between the germline ends. The CDR3, as DNA: TGTGCCAGCAGCTTAGATCGACATACGCAGTATTTT. Translated: CASSLDRHTQYF.

The chain uses TRBV6-1 and TRBJ1-2; tentative D call: TRBD1 (5 bases). With 5 bases removed from V and 4 bases from J, the gap between germline ends came to 14 bases. The CDR3 runs to 14 residues. Germline CDR1 MNHNS, CDR2 SASEGT. The CDR3 DNA sequence: TGTGCCAGCAGTATCCCGGGACGGAGCTATGGCTACACCTTC. Its translation is CASSIPGRSYGYTF.

This chain links TRBV7-3 with TRBJ2-2; 9 nucleotides line up with TRBD2. Per germline, CDR1 SGHTA and CDR2 FQGTGA. This CDR3 region has 17 residues. V gave up 8 bases and J gave up 2 bases; unmatched junction bases: 12. CDR3 region: CASQPSRGGENTGELFF. The CDR3 DNA sequence: TGTGCCAGCCAACCCTCGCGGGGGGGCGAAAACACCGGGGAGCTGTTTTTT. The entire variable domain, with the rest obtained from reference TRBV7-3 and TRBJ2-2, is as follows: GAGVSQTPSNKVTEKGKYVELRCDPISGHTALYWYRQSLGQGPEFLIYFQGTGAADDSGLPNDRFFAVRPEGSVSTLKIQRTERGDSAVYLCASQPSRGGENTGELFFGEGSRLTVL.

This clonotype was detected only a few times. The chain joins TRBV3-1 to TRBJ1-2, with D possibly TRBD1 on 5 matching bases. V was trimmed by 0 bases and J by 7 bases, leaving 15 bases between them. This CDR3 contains 15 residues. CDR1 is LGHDT and CDR2 is YNNKEL in the germline V gene (reference sequence). As DNA, the CDR3 is TGTGCCAGCAGCCAAGAGGGTGGCAGGGTCGGTGGCTACACCTTC. It codes for CASSQEGGRVGGYTF.

As for this clonotype: One base away lies a much larger clone, so this may be a sequencing read error. This chain links TRBV6-2 or TRBV6-3 with TRBJ2-5, with 14 bases fitting TRBD2. Germline V gene sequence: CDR1 MNHEY, CDR2 SVGEGT. V dropped 6 bases and J dropped 5; count of bases not matched to a gene: 8. The CDR3 extends over 16 amino acids. The CDR3 region has the DNA TGTGCCAGCAGACTCGGACTAGCGGGAGGAGGCGAGACCCAGTACTTC. It translates to CASRLGLAGGGETQYF.

There are a few counts of this clonotype. The chain uses TRBV20-1 and TRBJ1-2, with D hard to call. Looked up from germline, CDR1 is DFQATT and CDR2 is SNEGSKA (reference sequence). The CDR3 has 13 amino acids. Trimming took 6 bases from V and 0 from J, leaving 11 bases between them. The CDR3 spells CSARPSSNYGYTF. In DNA form, the CDR3 reads TGCAGTGCCCGCCCGAGCTCTAACTATGGCTACACCTTC.

This clonotype was found a few times. J is TRBJ1-4 and V is TRBV6-1; D not resolved. This CDR3 is 14 amino acids long. Germline lookup yields CDR1 MNHNS and CDR2 SASEGT. Trimming shortened V by 4 bases and J by 1 base, and 7 bases separated the two germline ends. The DNA of the CDR3 is TGTGCCAGCAGTGTTGGAGGAACTAATGAAAAACTGTTTTTT. It specifies CASSVGGTNEKLFF.

The table lists this clonotype with a few counts. Likely a read error: the CDR3 ends without its conserved phenylalanine or tryptophan. The chain joins TRBV5-1 to TRBJ1-1; 10 bases are a match to TRBD1. Per germline, CDR1 SGHRS and CDR2 YFSETQ. V dropped 9 bases and J dropped 4; count of bases not matched to a gene: 6. The CDR3 covers 13 residues. CDR3 bases: TGCGCCACCGGGACAGGGGTAGGCACTGAAGCTTTCCTT. Protein sequence: CATGTGVGTEAFL.